The sequence of this T cell receptor beta chain was determined in a study of T cells after yellow fever vaccination. Template switching by 5'RACE produced TCR cDNA, adding a universal primer site and UMIs. TCRdb reprocessed the 5' RACE reads via MiXCR and lists one record per CDR3 protein. The sample records approximately 24,000 distinct CDR3 sequences, under 5.5% being singletons. Study outcomes and limitations: Boosting was followed by the reappearance of most primary-vaccination clones (approximately 95% CD4, about 89% CD8).

V was clipped by 3 bases and J by 4 bases; unmatched bases: 4. From germline, CDR1 is DFQATT and CDR2 SNEGSKA (reference sequence). CDR3 size: 14 residues. This clonotype is medium-sized by share. This receptor was taken from a man aged 30 to 45 who received the YFV17D yellow fever vaccine. The rearrangement uses TRBV20-1 and TRBJ1-1, with TRBD1 identical over 11 bases. Sample: PBMCs, either bulk or a sorted T-cell subset (CD4+, CD8+, memory, or dextramer-sorted; not recorded which), taken 15 days after the yellow fever booster vaccination. The CDR3 DNA sequence: TGCAGTGCTAGTCGGGGACAGGGGGTCACTGAAGCTTTCTTT. Translated, it gives CSASRGQGVTEAFF.